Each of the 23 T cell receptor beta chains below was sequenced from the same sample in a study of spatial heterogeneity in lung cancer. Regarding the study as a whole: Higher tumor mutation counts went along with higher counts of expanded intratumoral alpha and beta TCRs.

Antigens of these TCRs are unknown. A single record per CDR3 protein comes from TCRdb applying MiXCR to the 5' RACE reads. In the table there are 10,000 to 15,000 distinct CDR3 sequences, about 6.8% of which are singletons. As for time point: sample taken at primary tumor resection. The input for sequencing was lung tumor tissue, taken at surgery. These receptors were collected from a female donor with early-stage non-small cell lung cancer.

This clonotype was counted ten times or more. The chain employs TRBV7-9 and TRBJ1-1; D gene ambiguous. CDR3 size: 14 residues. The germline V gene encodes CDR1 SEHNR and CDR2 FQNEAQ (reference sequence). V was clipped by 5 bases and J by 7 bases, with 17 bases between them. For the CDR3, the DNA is TGTGCCAGCAGCCCCAGCAGGTCGGAGGTTGAAGCTTTCTTT. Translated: CASSPSRSEVEAFF.

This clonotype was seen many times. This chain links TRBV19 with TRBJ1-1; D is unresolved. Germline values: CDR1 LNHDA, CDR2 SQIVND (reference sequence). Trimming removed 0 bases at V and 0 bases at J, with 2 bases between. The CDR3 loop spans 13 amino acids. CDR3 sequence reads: CASSIDMNTEAFF. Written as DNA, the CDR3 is TGTGCCAGTAGTATAGATATGAACACTGAAGCTTTCTTT. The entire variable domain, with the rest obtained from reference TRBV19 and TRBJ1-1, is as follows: DGGITQSPKYLFRKEGQNVTLSCEQNLNHDAMYWYRQDPGQGLRLIYYSQIVNDFQKGDIAEGYSVSREKKESFPLTVTSAQKNPTAFYLCASSIDMNTEAFFGQGTRLTVV.

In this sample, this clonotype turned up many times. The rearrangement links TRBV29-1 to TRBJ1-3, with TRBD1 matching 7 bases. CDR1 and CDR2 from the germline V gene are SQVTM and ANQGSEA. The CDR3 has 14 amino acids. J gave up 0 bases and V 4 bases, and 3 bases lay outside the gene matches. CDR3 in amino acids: CSVARDSSGNTIYF. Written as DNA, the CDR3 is TGCAGCGTTGCTCGGGACAGCTCTGGAAACACCATATATTTT.

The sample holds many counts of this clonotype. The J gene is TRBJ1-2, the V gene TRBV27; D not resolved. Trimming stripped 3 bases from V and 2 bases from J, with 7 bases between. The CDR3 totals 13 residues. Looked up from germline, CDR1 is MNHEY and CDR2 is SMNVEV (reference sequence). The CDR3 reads CASSFSVNYGYTF. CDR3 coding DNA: TGTGCCAGCAGTTTTTCCGTCAACTATGGCTACACCTTC.

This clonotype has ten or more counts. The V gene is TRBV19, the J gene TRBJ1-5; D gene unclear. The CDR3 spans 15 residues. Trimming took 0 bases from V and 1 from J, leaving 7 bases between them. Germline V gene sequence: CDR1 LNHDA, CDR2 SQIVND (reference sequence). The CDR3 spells CASSIDLDSNQPQHF. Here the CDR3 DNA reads TGTGCCAGTAGTATAGATCTCGACAGCAATCAGCCCCAGCATTTT.

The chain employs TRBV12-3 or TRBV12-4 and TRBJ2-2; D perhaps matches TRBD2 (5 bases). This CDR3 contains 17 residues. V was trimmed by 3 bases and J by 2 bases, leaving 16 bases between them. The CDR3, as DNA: TGTGCCAGCAGTTTTCTTAGAGGGCTTTCTAACACCGGGGAGCTGTTTTTT. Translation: CASSFLRGLSNTGELFF.

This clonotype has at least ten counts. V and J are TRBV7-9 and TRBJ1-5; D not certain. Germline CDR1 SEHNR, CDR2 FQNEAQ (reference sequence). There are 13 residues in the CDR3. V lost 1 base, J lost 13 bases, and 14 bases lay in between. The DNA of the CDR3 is TGTGCCAGCAGCTTAGACCCAGTGAGTAGACAGCATTTT. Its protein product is CASSLDPVSRQHF.

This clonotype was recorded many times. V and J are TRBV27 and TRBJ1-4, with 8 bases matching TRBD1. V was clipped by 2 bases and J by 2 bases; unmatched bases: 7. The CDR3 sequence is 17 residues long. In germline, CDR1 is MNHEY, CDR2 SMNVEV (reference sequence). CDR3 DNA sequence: TGTGCCAGCAGTTTACGGGCAGGGGGCGTGACTAATGAAAAACTGTTTTTT. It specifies CASSLRAGGVTNEKLFF.

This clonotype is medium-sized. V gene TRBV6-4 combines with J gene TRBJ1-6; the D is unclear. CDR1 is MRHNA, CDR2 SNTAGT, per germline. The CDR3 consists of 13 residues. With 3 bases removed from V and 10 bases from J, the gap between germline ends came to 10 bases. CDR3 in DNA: TGTGCCAGCAGTGAGTCGCCGGGGTCACCCCTCCACTTT. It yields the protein CASSESPGSPLHF.

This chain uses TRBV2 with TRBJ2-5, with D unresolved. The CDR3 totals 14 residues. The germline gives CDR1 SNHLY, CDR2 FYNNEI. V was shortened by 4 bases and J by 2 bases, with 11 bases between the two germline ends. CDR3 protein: CASSAQSAQETQYF. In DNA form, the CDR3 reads TGTGCCAGCAGTGCCCAATCTGCGCAAGAGACCCAGTACTTC.

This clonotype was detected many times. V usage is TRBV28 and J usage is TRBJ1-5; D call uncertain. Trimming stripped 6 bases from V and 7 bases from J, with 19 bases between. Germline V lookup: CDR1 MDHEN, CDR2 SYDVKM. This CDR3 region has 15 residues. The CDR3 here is CASRPRMIGPQPQHF. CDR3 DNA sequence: TGTGCCAGCAGACCCCGTATGATAGGACCCCAGCCCCAGCATTTT.

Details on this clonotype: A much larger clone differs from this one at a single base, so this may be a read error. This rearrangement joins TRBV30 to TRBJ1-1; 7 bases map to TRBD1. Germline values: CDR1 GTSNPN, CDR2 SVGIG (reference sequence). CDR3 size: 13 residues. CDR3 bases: TGTGTCTGGACCGGGACAGCGAGGGGAACGGCTTTCTTT. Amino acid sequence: CVWTGTARGTAFF.

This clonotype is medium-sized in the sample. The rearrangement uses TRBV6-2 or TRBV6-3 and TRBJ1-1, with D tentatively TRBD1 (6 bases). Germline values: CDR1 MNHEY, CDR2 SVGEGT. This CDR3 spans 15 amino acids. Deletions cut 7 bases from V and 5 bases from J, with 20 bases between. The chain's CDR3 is CASIKIGGQRTEAFF. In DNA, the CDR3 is TGTGCCAGCATCAAAATCGGGGGGCAGAGAACTGAAGCTTTCTTT.

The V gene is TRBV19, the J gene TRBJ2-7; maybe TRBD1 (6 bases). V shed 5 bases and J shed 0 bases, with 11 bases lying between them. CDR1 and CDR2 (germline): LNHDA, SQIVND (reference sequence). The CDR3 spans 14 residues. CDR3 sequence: CASSPRQVSYEQYF. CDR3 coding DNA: TGTGCCAGTAGTCCAAGACAGGTCTCCTACGAGCAGTACTTC.

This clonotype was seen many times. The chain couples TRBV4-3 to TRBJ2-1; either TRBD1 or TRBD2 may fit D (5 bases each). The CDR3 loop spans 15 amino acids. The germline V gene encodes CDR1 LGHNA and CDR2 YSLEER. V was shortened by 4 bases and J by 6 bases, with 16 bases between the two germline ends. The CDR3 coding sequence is TGCGCCAGCAGCCTTTGGGACGGAGAAGCCAATGAGCAGTTCTTC. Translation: CASSLWDGEANEQFF.

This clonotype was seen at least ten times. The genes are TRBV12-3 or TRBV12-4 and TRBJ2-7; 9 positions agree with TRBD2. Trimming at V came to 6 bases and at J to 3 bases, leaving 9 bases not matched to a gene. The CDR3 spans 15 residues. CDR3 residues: CASSQTGTSSYEQYF. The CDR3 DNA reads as TGTGCCAGCAGCCAGACCGGGACTAGCAGCTACGAGCAGTACTTC.

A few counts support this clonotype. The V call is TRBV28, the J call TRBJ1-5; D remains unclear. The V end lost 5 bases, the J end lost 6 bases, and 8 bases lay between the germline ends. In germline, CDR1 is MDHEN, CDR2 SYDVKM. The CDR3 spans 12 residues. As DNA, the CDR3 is TGTGCCAGCAGTACCGCCGGTCAGCCCCAGCATTTT. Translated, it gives CASSTAGQPQHF.

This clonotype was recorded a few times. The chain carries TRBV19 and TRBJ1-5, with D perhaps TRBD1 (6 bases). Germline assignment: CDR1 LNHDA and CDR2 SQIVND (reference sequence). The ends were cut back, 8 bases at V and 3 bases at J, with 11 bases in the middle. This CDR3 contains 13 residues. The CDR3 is CASYGQINQPQHF. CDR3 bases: TGTGCCAGTTACGGACAGATCAATCAGCCCCAGCATTTT.

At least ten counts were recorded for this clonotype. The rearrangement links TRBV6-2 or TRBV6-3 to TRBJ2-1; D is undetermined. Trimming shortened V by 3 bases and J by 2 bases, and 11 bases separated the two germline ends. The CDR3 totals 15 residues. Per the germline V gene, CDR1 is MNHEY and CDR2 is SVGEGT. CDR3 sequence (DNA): TGTGCCAGCAGTTATCTCGGAAGTGCCTACAATGAGCAGTTCTTC. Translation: CASSYLGSAYNEQFF.

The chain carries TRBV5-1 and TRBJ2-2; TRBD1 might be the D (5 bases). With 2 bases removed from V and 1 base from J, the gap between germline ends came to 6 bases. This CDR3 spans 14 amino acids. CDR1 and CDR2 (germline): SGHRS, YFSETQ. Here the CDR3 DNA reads TGCGCCAGCAGCTTCCAGGGGAACACCGGGGAGCTGTTTTTT. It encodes CASSFQGNTGELFF.

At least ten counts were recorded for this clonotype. This CDR3 reads CATRRVPQPQHF. The CDR3 DNA is TGTGCCACTCGCAGGGTCCCTCAGCCCCAGCATTTT. The J gene is TRBJ1-5, the V gene TRBV28; D is possibly TRBD1 (5 bases). Germline V gives CDR1 MDHEN, CDR2 SYDVKM. Trimming removed 10 bases from V and 6 bases from J, with 13 bases in between. The CDR3 runs to 12 residues.

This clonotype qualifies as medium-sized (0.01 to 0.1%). CDR3 bases: TGTGCCAGCAGTACGGGACACTCCGCTTTCTTT. It is translated as CASSTGHSAFF. The chain carries TRBV28 and TRBJ1-1; D may be TRBD1 (6 bases). The CDR3 consists of 11 residues. Germline lookup yields CDR1 MDHEN and CDR2 SYDVKM. Deletions cut 5 bases from V and 11 bases from J, with 12 bases between.

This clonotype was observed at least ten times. The CDR3 reads CSASRQTDTQYF. In nucleotides, the CDR3 is TGCAGTGCTAGCCGACAGACAGATACGCAGTATTTT. V gene TRBV20-1 combines with J gene TRBJ2-3, with D perhaps matching TRBD1 (5 bases). The CDR3 length is 12 residues. V lost 3 bases to trimming and J lost 3 bases, with 7 bases between them. The germline CDR1 and CDR2 sequences are DFQATT and SNEGSKA (reference sequence).